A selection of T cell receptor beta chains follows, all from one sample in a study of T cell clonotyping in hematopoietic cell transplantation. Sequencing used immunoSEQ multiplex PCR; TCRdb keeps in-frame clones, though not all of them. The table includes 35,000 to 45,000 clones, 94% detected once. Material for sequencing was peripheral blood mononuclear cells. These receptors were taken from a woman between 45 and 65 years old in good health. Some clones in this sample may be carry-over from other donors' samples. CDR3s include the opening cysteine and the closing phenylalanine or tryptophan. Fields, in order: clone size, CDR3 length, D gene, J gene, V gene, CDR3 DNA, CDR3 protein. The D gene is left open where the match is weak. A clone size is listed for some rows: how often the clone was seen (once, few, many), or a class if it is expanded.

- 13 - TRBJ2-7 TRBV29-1 TGCAGCGTTGAAGACAGTCAGGGCTACGAGCAGTACTTC CSVEDSQGYEQYF
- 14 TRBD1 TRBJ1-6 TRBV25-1 TGTGCCAGCAGCGCCGGGACAGGGAATTCACCCCTCCACTTT CASSAGTGNSPLHF
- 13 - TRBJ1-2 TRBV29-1 TGCAGCGTTGAACAGACAGGAAGGGGCGGCTACACCTTC CSVEQTGRGGYTF
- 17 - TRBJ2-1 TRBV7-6 TGTGCCAGCAGCTCCCTCGGGGCGGGGAGCTCCTACAATGAGCAGTTCTTC CASSSLGAGSSYNEQFF
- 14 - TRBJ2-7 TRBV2 TGTGCCAGCAGTGAAATGATCTTCTCCTACGAGCAGTACTTC CASSEMIFSYEQYF
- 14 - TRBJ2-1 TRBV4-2 TGTGCCAGCAGCCAAGCGCGGATGGCCGATGAGCAGTTCTTC CASSQARMADEQFF
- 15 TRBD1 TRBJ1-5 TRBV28 TGTGCCAGCAGTTTGTTAACAGGGGTGCATCAGCCCCAGCATTTT CASSLLTGVHQPQHF
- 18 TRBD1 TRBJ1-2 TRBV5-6 TGTGCCAGCAGCTTGAGTTTTGCAATGAGTGGGACAGAGTATGGCTACACCTTC CASSLSFAMSGTEYGYTF
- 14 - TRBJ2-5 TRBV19 TGTGCCAGTAGTATCTCCCCGCGGGCTGGGACCCAGTACTTC CASSISPRAGTQYF
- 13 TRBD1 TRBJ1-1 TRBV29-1 TGCAGCGTGGGGGACAGGGGTTCCACTGAAGCTTTCTTT CSVGDRGSTEAFF
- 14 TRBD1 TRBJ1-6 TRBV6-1 TGTGCCAGCAATGGGGACAGAATTAATTCACCCCTCCACTTT CASNGDRINSPLHF
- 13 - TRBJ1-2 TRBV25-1 TGTGCCAGCAGTGAATCCGAGGGCTATGGCTACACCTTC CASSESEGYGYTF
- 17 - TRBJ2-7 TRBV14 TGTGCCAGCAGCCAGTGGGGGGGGGCGAACTACTCCTACGAGCAGTACTTC CASSQWGGANYSYEQYF
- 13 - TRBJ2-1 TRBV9 TGTGCCAGCAGCGTATCTGTCTACAATGAGCAGTTCTTC CASSVSVYNEQFF
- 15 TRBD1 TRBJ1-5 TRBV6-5 TGTGCCAGCAGACGGGACAGGGGTCCCAATCAGCCCCAGCATTTT CASRRDRGPNQPQHF
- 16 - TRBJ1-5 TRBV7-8 TGTGCCAGCAGCTTATCGTCGGCAGCTAGCAATCAGCCCCAGCATTTT CASSLSSAASNQPQHF
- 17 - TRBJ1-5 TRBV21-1 TGTGCCAGCAGCAAAGTGAAGGTAGGGGGTCTCAATCAGCCCCAGCATTTT CASSKVKVGGLNQPQHF
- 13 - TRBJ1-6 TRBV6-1 TGTGCCAGCTGGGGACGGACTGATTCACCCCTCCACTTT CASWGRTDSPLHF
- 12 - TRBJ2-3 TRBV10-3 TGTGCCGCCGGCAGGAGCACCGATACGCAGTATTTT CAAGRSTDTQYF
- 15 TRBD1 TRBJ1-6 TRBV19 TGTGCCAGTAGTACGCAGGGGGCGCGAGGTTCACCCCTCCACTTT CASSTQGARGSPLHF
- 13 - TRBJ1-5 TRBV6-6 TGTGCCAGCAGCCAACAGGATTCGGGACCCCAGCATTTT CASSQQDSGPQHF
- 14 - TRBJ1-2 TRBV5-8 TGTGCCAGCAGATACAGGGTGAGTACGGATGGCTACACCTTC CASRYRVSTDGYTF
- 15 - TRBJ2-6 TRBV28 TGTGCCAGCAGTTCGACACCGCAGGGGGCCAACGTCCTGACTTTC CASSSTPQGANVLTF
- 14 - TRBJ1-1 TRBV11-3 TGTGCCAGCAGCTTAGTTGGCAGATCCACTGAAGCTTTCTTT CASSLVGRSTEAFF
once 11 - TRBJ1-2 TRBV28 TGTGCCATCTTAGCCCTCTATGGCTACACCTTC CAILALYGYTF
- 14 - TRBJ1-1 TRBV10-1 TGCGCCAACGGGAGAGGGAGAAACAACACTGAAGCTTTCTTT CANGRGRNNTEAFF
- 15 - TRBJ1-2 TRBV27 TGTGCCAGCAGTCCCTGGCCAACAGGAGCATATGGCTACACCTTC CASSPWPTGAYGYTF
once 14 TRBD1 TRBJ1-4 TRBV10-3 TGTGCCATCAGCTCCGGGACAGGGCGTGAAAAACTGTTTTTT CAISSGTGREKLFF
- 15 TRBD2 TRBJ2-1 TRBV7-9 TGTGCCAGCAGCCAGAGACTAGCGGAATACAATGAGCAGTTCTTC CASSQRLAEYNEQFF
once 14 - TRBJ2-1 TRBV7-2 TGTGCCAGCAGCTTACTATTTCGCGACAATGAGCAGTTCTTC CASSLLFRDNEQFF
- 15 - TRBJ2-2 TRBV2 TGTGCCAGCAGTGAAAAAATCGCGAACACCGGGGAGCTGTTTTTT CASSEKIANTGELFF
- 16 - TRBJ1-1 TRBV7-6 TGTGCCAGCAGCTTAGGATGGAGTGGATCGAACACTGAAGCTTTCTTT CASSLGWSGSNTEAFF
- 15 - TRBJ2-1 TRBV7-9 TGTGCCAGCAGCTTAACGGGACTTAACGACTGGTACTTACTCTTC CASSLTGLNDWYLLF
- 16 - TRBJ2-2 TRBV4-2 TGTGCCAGCAGCCAAGATGGGGTGAGCGGAGCCGGGGAGCTGTTTTTT CASSQDGVSGAGELFF
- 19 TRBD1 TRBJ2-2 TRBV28 TGTGCCAGCAGTCTTTTACGGGACAGCACAAAAAGAGGCACCGGGGAGCTGTTTTTT CASSLLRDSTKRGTGELFF
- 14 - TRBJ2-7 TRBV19 TGTGCCAGTAGTATAGCAGGACACGTGGTCGAGCAGTACTTC CASSIAGHVVEQYF